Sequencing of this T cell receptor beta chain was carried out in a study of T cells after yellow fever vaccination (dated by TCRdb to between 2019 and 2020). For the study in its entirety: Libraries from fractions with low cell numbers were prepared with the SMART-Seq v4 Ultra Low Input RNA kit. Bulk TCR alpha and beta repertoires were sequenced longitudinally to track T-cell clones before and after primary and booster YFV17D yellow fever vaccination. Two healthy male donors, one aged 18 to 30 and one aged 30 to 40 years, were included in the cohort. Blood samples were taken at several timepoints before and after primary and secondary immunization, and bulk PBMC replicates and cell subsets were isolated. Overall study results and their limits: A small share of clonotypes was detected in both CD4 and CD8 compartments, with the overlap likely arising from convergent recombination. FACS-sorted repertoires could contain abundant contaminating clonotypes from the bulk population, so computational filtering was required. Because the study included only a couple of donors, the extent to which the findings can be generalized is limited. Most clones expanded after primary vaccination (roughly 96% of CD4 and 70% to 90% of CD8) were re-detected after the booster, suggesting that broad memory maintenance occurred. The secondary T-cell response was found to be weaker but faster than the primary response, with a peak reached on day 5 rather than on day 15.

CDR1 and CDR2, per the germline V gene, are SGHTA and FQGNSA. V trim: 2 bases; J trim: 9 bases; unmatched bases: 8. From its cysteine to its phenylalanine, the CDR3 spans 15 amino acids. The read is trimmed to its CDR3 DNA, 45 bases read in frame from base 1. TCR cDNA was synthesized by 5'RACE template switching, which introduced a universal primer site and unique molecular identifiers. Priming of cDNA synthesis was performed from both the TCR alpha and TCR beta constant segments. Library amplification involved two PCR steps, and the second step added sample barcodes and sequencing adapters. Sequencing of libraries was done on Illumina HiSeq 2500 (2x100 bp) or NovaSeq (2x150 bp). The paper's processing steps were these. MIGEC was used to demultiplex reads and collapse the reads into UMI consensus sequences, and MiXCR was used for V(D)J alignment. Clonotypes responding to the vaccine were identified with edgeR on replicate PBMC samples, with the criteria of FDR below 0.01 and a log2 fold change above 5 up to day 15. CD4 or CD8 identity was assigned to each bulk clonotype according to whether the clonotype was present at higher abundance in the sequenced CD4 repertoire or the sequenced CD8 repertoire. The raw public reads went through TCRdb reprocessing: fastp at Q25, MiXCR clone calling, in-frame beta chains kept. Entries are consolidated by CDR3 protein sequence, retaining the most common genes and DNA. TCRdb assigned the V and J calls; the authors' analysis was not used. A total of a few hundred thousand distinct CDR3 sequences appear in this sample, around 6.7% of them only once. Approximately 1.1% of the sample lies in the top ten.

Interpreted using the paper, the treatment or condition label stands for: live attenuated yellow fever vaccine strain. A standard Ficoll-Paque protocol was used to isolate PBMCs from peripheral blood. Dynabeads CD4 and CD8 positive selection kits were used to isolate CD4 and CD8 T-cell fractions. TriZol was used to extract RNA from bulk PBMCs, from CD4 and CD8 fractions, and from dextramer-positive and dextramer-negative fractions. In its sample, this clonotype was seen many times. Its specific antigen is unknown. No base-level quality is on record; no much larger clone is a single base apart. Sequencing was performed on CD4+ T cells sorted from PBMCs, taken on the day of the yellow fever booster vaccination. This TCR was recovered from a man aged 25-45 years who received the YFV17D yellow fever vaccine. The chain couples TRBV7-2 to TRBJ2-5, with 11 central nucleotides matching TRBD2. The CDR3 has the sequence CASSLIAGGANAQYF. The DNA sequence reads TGTGCCAGCAGCTTAATAGCGGGGGGGGCCAACGCCCAGTACTTC.